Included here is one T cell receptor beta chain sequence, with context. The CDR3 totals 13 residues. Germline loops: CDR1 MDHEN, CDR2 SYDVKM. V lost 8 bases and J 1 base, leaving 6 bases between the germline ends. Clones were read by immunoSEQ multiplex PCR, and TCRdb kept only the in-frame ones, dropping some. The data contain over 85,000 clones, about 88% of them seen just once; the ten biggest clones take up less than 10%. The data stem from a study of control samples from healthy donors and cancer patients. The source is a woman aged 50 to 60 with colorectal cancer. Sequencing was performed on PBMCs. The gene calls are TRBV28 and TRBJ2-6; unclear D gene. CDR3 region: CASGSSGANVLTF. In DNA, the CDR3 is TGTGCCAGCGGATCTTCTGGGGCCAACGTCCTGACTTTC.